This TCR beta chain came from a study of persistence of HIV-infected CD4 T cells. Study-wide results and limits: CMV- and Gag-responding cells had lower TCRbeta richness than CD3/CD28-responding cells. Degenerate expanded CDR3beta sequences were enriched among CMV- and Gag-responding cells.

The immunoSEQ assay was version 4, run in survey mode. Here immunoSEQ multiplex PCR was the method, and the copy in TCRdb shows in-frame clones only, minus some. The sample holds about 48,000 clones, about four fifths seen once. This clone was seen once. The antigen remains unidentified. Cells were stimulated with CMV-infected fibroblast lysates at 10 ug/mL. Memory cells lacking CD40L and CD69 with high CD45RO were sorted. Trimming pared 5 bases from V and 4 bases from J, leaving 12 bases between. The CDR3 extends over 13 amino acids. Germline V gene sequence: CDR1 SGHRS, CDR2 YFSETQ. The rearrangement uses TRBV5-1 and TRBJ1-1; D ambiguous. This receptor was obtained from an adult man with HIV who was CMV-seropositive. This specimen consisted of CD4+ T cells sorted from PBMCs after approximately 19-hour stimulation, obtained from a patient who received antiretroviral therapy. The CDR3 sequence is CASRQEVGTEAFF. CDR3 coding DNA: TGCGCCAGCAGGCAGGAGGTAGGCACTGAAGCTTTCTTT. The variable domain in full, completed from reference TRBV5-1 and TRBJ1-1, reads KAGVTQTPRYLIKTRGQQVTLSCSPISGHRSVSWYQQTPGQGLQFLFEYFSETQRNKGNFPGRFSGRQFSNSRSEMNVSTLELGDSALYLCASRQEVGTEAFFGQGTRLTVV.